Listed here are 7 T cell receptor beta chains from one sample, sequenced in a study of blood T cells in healthy people across ages. Through a sample-barcoded 5' primer and a J-beta primer mix, a second PCR was run for roughly 6 to 11 cycles. MiXCR was run by TCRdb on the 5' RACE reads, yielding one entry per CDR3 protein. The sample consists of under 1,000,000 distinct CDR3 sequences, around 36% of them appearing once. The sequenced sample consisted of blood. These receptors all come from a man younger than 35 in good health.

The V call is TRBV20-1, the J call TRBJ2-5; the D gene could be TRBD1 or TRBD2 (5 bases each). The germline V and J ends were trimmed by 6 bases and 8 bases, with 16 bases remaining between them. Germline V gives CDR1 DFQATT, CDR2 SNEGSKA (reference sequence). The CDR3 runs 12 residues. In DNA, the CDR3 is TGCAGTGCGAGGGGCGGACGCGCTACCCAGTACTTC. This translates into CSARGGRATQYF.

The chain couples TRBV5-5 to TRBJ1-2, with D maybe TRBD1 (5 bases). V lost 0 bases and J lost 7, with 13 bases in between. The CDR3 consists of 14 residues. Germline assignment: CDR1 SGHKS and CDR2 YYEKEE (reference sequence). The CDR3 DNA follows: TGTGCCAGCAGCTTGGAAGTGACAGAAGTTGGCTACACCTTC. It translates to CASSLEVTEVGYTF. Variable domain in full (rest from reference TRBV5-5 and TRBJ1-2): DAGVTQSPTHLIKTRGQQVTLRCSPISGHKSVSWYQQVLGQGPQFIFQYYEKEERGRGNFPDRFSARQFPNYSSELNVNALLLGDSALYLCASSLEVTEVGYTFGSGTRLTVV.

Points on this clonotype: At one of its ends the junction is not consistent with the germline gene, which may arise from a read error. This chain uses TRBV20-1 with TRBJ2-7, with D perhaps TRBD2 (5 bases). CDR3 size: 13 residues. Germline V gene data show CDR1 as DFQATT and CDR2 as SNEGSKA (reference sequence). The CDR3 region is CSARGQSGYEQYF. DNA of the CDR3: TGCAGCGCTAGAGGGCAGTCTGGCTACGAGCAGTACTTC.

This clonotype was counted between two and nine times. V usage is TRBV12-3 or TRBV12-4 and J usage is TRBJ1-2, with 9 bases lining up with TRBD1. The CDR3 covers 15 residues. V was clipped by 5 bases and J by 8 bases; unmatched bases: 12. The CDR3 DNA sequence: TGTGCCAGCAGTCGAGGGACAGGGCCCACTGGCGGCTACACCTTC. Protein sequence: CASSRGTGPTGGYTF.

This clonotype was counted only a few times. This chain uses TRBV4-3 with TRBJ2-1; 9 nucleotides agree with TRBD2. The end of the DNA aligns better with TRBJ2-7, so the J call may be wrong. The CDR3 sequence is 18 residues long. The germline V gene has CDR1 LGHNA and CDR2 YSLEER. The CDR3 loop reads CASSPLAGVLSSYNEQYF. The CDR3 DNA is TGCGCCAGCAGCCCTTTAGCGGGGGTCCTCAGCTCCTACAATGAGCAGTACTTC.

The genes are TRBV6-1 and TRBJ1-1; possible D gene TRBD1, 5 bases. The CDR3 is 18 amino acids. The germline gives CDR1 MNHNS, CDR2 SASEGT. Trimming removed 0 bases at V and 4 bases at J, with 21 bases between. The CDR3 nucleotides are TGTGCCAGCAGTGAAGCGGGGAGGGGACTCAGCGGGGGCACTGAAGCTTTCTTT. It yields the protein CASSEAGRGLSGGTEAFF.

This clonotype has a handful of counts. The chain couples TRBV5-5 to TRBJ2-7; TRBD1 matches 9 bases. This CDR3 has 19 residues. The J segment lost 0 bases and the V segment lost 4 bases, leaving 17 bases of the junction unmatched. Germline CDR1 SGHKS, CDR2 YYEKEE (reference sequence). In DNA, the CDR3 is TGTGCCAGCAGCCGTGAGGGGACAGGGAATAGTAAATCCTCCTACGAGCAGTACTTC. Encoded protein: CASSREGTGNSKSSYEQYF.